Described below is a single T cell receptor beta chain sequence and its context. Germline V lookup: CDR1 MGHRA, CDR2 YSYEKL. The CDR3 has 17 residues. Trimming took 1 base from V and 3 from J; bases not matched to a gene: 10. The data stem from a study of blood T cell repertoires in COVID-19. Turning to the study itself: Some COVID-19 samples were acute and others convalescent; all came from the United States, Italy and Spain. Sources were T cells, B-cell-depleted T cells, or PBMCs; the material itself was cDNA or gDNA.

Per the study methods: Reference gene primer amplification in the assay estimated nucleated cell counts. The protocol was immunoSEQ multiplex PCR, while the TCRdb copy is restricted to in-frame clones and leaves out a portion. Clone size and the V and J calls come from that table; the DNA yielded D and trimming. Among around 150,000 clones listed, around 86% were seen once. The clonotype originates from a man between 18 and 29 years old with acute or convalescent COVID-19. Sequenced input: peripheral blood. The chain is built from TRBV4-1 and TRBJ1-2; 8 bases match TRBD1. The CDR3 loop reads CASSQGFPGQEYYGYTF. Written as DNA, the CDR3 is TGCGCCAGCAGCCAAGGATTTCCGGGACAGGAGTACTATGGCTACACCTTC.